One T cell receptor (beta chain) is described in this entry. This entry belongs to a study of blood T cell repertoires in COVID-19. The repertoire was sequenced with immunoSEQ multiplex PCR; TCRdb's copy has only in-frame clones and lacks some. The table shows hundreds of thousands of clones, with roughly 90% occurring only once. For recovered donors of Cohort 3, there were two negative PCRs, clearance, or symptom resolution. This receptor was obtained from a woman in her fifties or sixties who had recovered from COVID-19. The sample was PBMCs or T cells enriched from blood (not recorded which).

This CDR3 is CSARGGSPLHF. The CDR3 coding sequence is TGCAGTGCTAGAGGGGGCTCACCCCTCCACTTT. The rearrangement links TRBV20-1 to TRBJ1-6; TRBD1 might be the D (5 bases). The CDR3 spans 11 residues. V was cut by 1 base and J by 10 bases, with 5 bases left in between. Germline lookup yields CDR1 DFQATT and CDR2 SNEGSKA (reference sequence).